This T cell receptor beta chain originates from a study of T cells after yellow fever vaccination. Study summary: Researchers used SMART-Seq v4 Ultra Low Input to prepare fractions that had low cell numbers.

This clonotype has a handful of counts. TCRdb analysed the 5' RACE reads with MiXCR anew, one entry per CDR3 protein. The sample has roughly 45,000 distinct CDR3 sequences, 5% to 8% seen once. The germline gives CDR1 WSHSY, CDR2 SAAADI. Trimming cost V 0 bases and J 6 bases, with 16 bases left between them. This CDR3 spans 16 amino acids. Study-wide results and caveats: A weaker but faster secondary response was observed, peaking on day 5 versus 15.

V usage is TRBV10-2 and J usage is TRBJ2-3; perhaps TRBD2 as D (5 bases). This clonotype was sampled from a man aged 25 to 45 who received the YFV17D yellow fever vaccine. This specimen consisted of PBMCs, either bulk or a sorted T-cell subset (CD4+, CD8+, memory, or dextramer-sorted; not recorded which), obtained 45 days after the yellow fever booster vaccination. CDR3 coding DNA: TGCGCCAGCAGTGAGTCAATGGGAATGGGAGAGGATACGCAGTATTTT. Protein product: CASSESMGMGEDTQYF.